This T cell receptor beta chain was identified in a study of blood T cell repertoires in COVID-19. Turning to the study itself: The origin of the acute and convalescent COVID-19 samples was the United States, Italy and Spain. The analysed material was cDNA or gDNA that came from T cells, B-cell-depleted T cells, or PBMCs.

V shed 4 bases, J shed 12 bases, and the junction held 9 bases outside the gene matches. The CDR3 spans 12 residues. Germline loops: CDR1 SGHDT, CDR2 YYEEEE. Some clones are missing from TCRdb's copy, which holds only in-frame ones; the method was immunoSEQ multiplex PCR. The profile shows 230,000 or so clones, roughly 90% of them singletons. This TCR derives from a middle-aged man with active or convalescent COVID-19. The sample taken for sequencing was peripheral blood. V and J are TRBV5-6 and TRBJ2-7; 8 bases agree with TRBD1. CDR3 sequence (DNA): TGTGCCAGCAGCATATTGACAGGGGAGGTGTACTTC. This gives the protein CASSILTGEVYF.